A selection of T cell receptor beta chains follows, all from one sample in a study of CD8 T cells in Susac syndrome. TCRdb re-derived calls from the immunoSEQ multiplex PCR reads in MiXCR, one entry per CDR3 protein. The sample includes about 210,000 distinct CDR3 sequences, around 96% of them seen just once. Specimen: CD4+ T cells from PBMCs. The receptor set was obtained from a human donor with multiple sclerosis. The CDR3 runs from the conserved cysteine through the conserved F or W. A D gene is named only where the DNA matches it firmly.

cdr3_aa: CASSKTQGLGYTF
d_call: .
v_call: TRBV7-9
j_call: TRBJ1-2

cdr3_aa: CSIWSRGERASYNEQFF
d_call: .
v_call: TRBV29-1
j_call: TRBJ2-1

cdr3_aa: CASSLPIGSGANVLTF
d_call: .
v_call: TRBV3-1
j_call: TRBJ2-6

cdr3_aa: CSAGKRGGTDTQYF
d_call: TRBD2
v_call: TRBV29-1
j_call: TRBJ2-3

cdr3_aa: CASSLSVDSTQPQHF
d_call: .
v_call: TRBV7-9
j_call: TRBJ1-5

cdr3_aa: CASSVVASGGNEQFF
d_call: TRBD2
v_call: TRBV9
j_call: TRBJ2-1

cdr3_aa: CASSPGRWAEQYF
d_call: .
v_call: TRBV7-3
j_call: TRBJ2-7

cdr3_aa: CASSQTDRASPLHF
d_call: TRBD1
v_call: TRBV3-1
j_call: TRBJ1-6

cdr3_aa: CSARLQALNYGYTF
d_call: .
v_call: TRBV20-1
j_call: TRBJ1-2

cdr3_aa: CSARLPLAGAGSRSYNEQFF
d_call: TRBD2
v_call: TRBV20-1
j_call: TRBJ2-1

cdr3_aa: CASSLRGLEYNEQFF
d_call: .
v_call: TRBV12-3/TRBV12-4
j_call: TRBJ2-1